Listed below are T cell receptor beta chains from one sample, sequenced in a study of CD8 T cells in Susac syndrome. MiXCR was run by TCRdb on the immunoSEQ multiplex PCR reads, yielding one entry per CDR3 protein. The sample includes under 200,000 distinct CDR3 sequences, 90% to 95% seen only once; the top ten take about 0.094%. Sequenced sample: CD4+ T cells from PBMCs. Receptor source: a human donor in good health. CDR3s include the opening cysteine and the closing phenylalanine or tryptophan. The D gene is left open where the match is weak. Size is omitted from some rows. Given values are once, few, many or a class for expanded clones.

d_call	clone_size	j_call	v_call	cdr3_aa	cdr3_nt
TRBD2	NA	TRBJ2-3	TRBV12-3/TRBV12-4	CASTQLAASTDTQYF	TGTGCCAGCACCCAACTAGCGGCTAGCACAGATACGCAGTATTTT
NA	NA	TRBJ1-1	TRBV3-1	CASSHGQEAFF	TGTGCCAGCAGCCATGGACAGGAAGCTTTCTTT
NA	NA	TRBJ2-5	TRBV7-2	CGVGRETQYF	TGTGGGGTAGGGAGAGAGACCCAGTACTTC
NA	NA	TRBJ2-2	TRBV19	CASWNSGTGELFF	TGTGCCAGCTGGAATAGCGGAACCGGGGAGCTGTTTTTT
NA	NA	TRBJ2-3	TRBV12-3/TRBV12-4	CASSRGGADTQYF	TGTGCCAGCAGTAGAGGCGGGGCAGATACGCAGTATTTT
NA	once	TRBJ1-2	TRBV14	CASSQAGPGYADGYTF	TGTGCCAGCAGCCAAGCGGGTCCAGGCTACGCGGACGGCTACACCTTC
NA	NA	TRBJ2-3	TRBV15	CATSRDPGSSETQYF	TGTGCCACCAGCAGAGATCCCGGATCGTCAGAGACGCAGTATTTT
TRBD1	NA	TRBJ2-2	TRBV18	CASSPGTGRAGELFF	TGTGCCAGCTCACCGGGGACAGGGAGAGCCGGGGAGCTGTTTTTT
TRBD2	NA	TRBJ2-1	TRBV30	CAWSVLLAGVTEQFF	TGTGCCTGGAGTGTACTACTAGCGGGAGTCACTGAGCAGTTCTTC
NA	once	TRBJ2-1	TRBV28	CASSPTSMGREQFF	TGTGCCAGCAGTCCAACCTCGATGGGCCGGGAGCAGTTCTTC
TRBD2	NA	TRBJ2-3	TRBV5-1	CASSLVASGAPDTQYF	TGCGCCAGCAGCTTGGTGGCTAGCGGAGCTCCCGATACGCAGTATTTT
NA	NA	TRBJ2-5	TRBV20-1	CSARAGRAQETQYF	TGCAGTGCTAGAGCTGGCAGGGCACAAGAGACCCAGTACTTC
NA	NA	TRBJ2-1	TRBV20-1	CSAKGWNEQFF	TGCAGTGCGAAGGGATGGAATGAGCAGTTCTTC
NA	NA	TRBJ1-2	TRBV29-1	CSALKDTRDGYTF	TGCAGCGCACTCAAAGACACCCGGGATGGCTACACCTTC
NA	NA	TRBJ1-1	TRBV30	CAWSVSTDTEAFF	TGTGCCTGGAGTGTTAGCACCGACACTGAAGCTTTCTTT
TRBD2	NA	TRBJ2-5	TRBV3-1	CASSHGKRLASGETQYF	TGTGCCAGCAGCCACGGAAAACGACTAGCTTCGGGCGAGACCCAGTACTTC
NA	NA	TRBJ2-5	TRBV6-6	CASRETYFQYF	TGTGCCAGCAGGGAGACTTACTTCCAGTACTTC
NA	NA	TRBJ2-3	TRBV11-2	CASSWADTQYF	TGTGCCAGCAGCTGGGCAGATACGCAGTATTTT
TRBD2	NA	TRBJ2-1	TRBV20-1	CSARDKRTSDDEQFF	TGCAGTGCTAGAGACAAGAGGACTAGCGACGATGAGCAGTTCTTC
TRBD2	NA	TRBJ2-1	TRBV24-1	CATQREGRGEQFF	TGTGCCACCCAGCGGGAGGGCCGCGGTGAGCAGTTCTTC
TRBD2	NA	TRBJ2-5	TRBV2	CASSSGLANRETQYF	TGTGCCAGCAGTTCGGGACTAGCGAATAGAGAGACCCAGTACTTC
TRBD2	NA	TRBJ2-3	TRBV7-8	CASRPTSVDTQYF	TGTGCCAGCAGGCCAACTAGCGTCGATACGCAGTATTTT
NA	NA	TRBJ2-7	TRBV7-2	CASSSPPNQYF	TGTGCCAGCAGCTCCCCGCCTAACCAGTACTTC
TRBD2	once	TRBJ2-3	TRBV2	CASTPVTSGDTQYF	TGTGCCAGCACCCCTGTCACTAGCGGAGATACGCAGTATTTT
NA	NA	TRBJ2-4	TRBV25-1	CASSPEVGGLAKNIQYF	TGTGCCAGCAGTCCAGAGGTCGGGGGACTAGCCAAAAACATTCAGTACTTC
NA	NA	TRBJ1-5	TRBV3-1	CASSQGGAGNQPQHF	TGTGCCAGCAGCCAGGGCGGGGCGGGCAATCAGCCCCAGCATTTT
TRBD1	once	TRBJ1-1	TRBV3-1	CASSLPGGQANTEAFF	TGTGCCAGCAGCCTCCCTGGGGGACAGGCGAACACTGAAGCTTTCTTT